This T cell receptor beta chain emerged from a study of CD8+ T cells in alopecia areata. Study as a whole: Twice a day, 5 to 10 mg of oral tofacitinib was administered to treated patients.

Isolated RNA was reverse transcribed into cDNA used as the sequencing template. Clones were sequenced by immunoSEQ multiplex PCR, and TCRdb holds only the in-frame ones, with some missing. The sample yields under 200,000 clones, 55% to 75% seen once. Described treatment: oral pan-JAK inhibitor, 5-10 mg twice daily. The CDR3 is 16 amino acids. V dropped 3 bases and J dropped 2 bases, with 14 bases sitting between them. The germline V gene encodes CDR1 SGHDN and CDR2 FVKESK. The sequenced sample was CD4+ T cells sorted from blood, obtained at week 24, from a patient treated with tofacitinib. J is TRBJ2-4 and V is TRBV14; no definite D call. The sequence came from a human donor with alopecia areata. In DNA form, the CDR3 reads TGTGCCAGCAGCCATCCCGGTGACTCCTCCAAAAACATTCAGTACTTC. As protein: CASSHPGDSSKNIQYF.